The 4 T cell receptor beta chains reported below all come from one sample, sequenced in a study of shared clonotypes between healthy human individuals. The repertoire was sequenced with immunoSEQ multiplex PCR; TCRdb's copy has only in-frame clones and lacks some. The sample includes roughly 480,000 clones, approximately 79% of them seen just once. The sequencing sample was made of PBMCs. Receptors were obtained from a middle-aged woman in good health. Some clones in this sample may be carry-over from other donors' samples.

This clone came up once. It is likely a read error: a sequence one base away is far more abundant. CDR3 bases: TGTGCCAGCAGTGAAGCTCTCGGAAACCCAACGGGGACCCAGTACTTC. Residues: CASSEALGNPTGTQYF. The rearrangement uses TRBV6-1 and TRBJ2-5; D remains ambiguous. The germline CDR1 and CDR2 sequences are MNHNS and SASEGT. CDR3 length: 16 amino acids. Trimming took 0 bases from V and 7 from J, leaving 18 bases between them.

This clone is classed as medium-sized (0.01 to 0.1%). The genes are TRBV7-3 and TRBJ1-6; TRBD1 matches at 7 bases. In germline, CDR1 is SGHTA, CDR2 FQGTGA. The CDR3 has 13 residues. V lost 5 bases, J lost 7 bases, and 2 bases stayed unmatched. The CDR3 sequence is CASSTGQNSPLHF. The DNA for the CDR3 is TGTGCCAGCAGCACGGGACAGAATTCACCCCTCCACTTT.

V and J are TRBV10-3 and TRBJ2-3, with 9 nucleotides matching TRBD1. The germline gives CDR1 ENHRY, CDR2 SYGVKD. The CDR3 totals 16 residues. V shed 7 bases and J 2 bases; nucleotides not matched to a gene: 10. The CDR3, as DNA: TGTGCCATCATGGGAAAACAGGGGGCGATCACAGATACGCAGTATTTT. It codes for CAIMGKQGAITDTQYF.

V gene TRBV5-1 combines with J gene TRBJ1-3, with D hard to call. The V end lost 0 bases, the J end lost 4 bases, and 14 bases lay between the germline ends. Germline CDR1 SGHRS, CDR2 YFSETQ. CDR3 length: 16 amino acids. The CDR3 DNA sequence: TGCGCCAGCAGCTTGGCGGGTTACAGTCAAGGAAACACCATATATTTT. Encoded protein: CASSLAGYSQGNTIYF.